This is a list of T cell receptor beta chains from one sample in a study of blood T cell repertoires in COVID-19. Sequenced by immunoSEQ multiplex PCR; TCRdb stores in-frame clones only, minus some. This repertoire shows approximately 93,000 clones, around 87% found once; its top ten account for around 1.1%. The material sequenced was peripheral blood. These receptors were collected from a human donor in a cohort sampled during active COVID-19. The CDR3 runs from the conserved cysteine through the conserved F or W. D genes are given only for firm matches. Size tells how often a clone was seen (once, few, many) or the class of an expanded clone, and some rows leave it out.

j_call v_call d_call clone_size cdr3_nt cdr3_aa
TRBJ2-2 TRBV5-5 TRBD1 . TGTGCCAGCAGCTTGGAGGGGGCCGGCGGGGAGCTGTTTTTT CASSLEGAGGELFF
TRBJ2-2 TRBV9 TRBD2 once TGTGCCAGCAGCGTAGACGGGAGGGCCGGCGGGGAGCTGTTTTTT CASSVDGRAGGELFF
TRBJ1-2 TRBV20-1 . . TGCAGTGTTATACGGGAATATGGCTACACCTTC CSVIREYGYTF
TRBJ2-6 TRBV7-8 TRBD2 . TGTGCCAGCAGCTTAGGTTCTAGCGGGAGGACTAAAACTGGGGCCAACGTCCTGACTTTC CASSLGSSGRTKTGANVLTF
TRBJ1-2 TRBV3-1/TRBV3-2 . . TGTGCCAGCAGCCAATGGAACGGAGCTAACTATGGCTACACCTTC CASSQWNGANYGYTF
TRBJ1-6 TRBV2 . . TGTGCCAGCAGCCCAGACTATAATTCACCCCTCCACTTT CASSPDYNSPLHF
TRBJ2-3 TRBV9 . . TGTGCCAGCAGCGTAGTAGGCGGGCCCCAGCCAGATACGCAGTATTTT CASSVVGGPQPDTQYF
TRBJ1-4 TRBV10-1 TRBD1 few TGCGCCAGCAGTGAGGGACAGGGACGAAATGAAAAACTGTTTTTT CASSEGQGRNEKLFF
TRBJ1-5 TRBV19 TRBD1 . TGTGCCAGTAGTACTCTATCTGGAGTGGGACAGGCACAGCCCCAGCATTTT CASSTLSGVGQAQPQHF
TRBJ1-5 TRBV30 . . TGTGCCTGGAGTGGGGGCAGGGTCGATCAGCCCCAGCATTTT CAWSGGRVDQPQHF
TRBJ2-7 TRBV4-1 . few TGCGCCAGCGCGTTGAGGCGGGACTACGAGCAGTACTTC CASALRRDYEQYF
TRBJ1-1 TRBV27 . once TGTGCCAGCAGTTTAGGTACCGGGACTGAAGCTTTCTTT CASSLGTGTEAFF
TRBJ1-3 TRBV29-1 TRBD1 . TGCAGCGTTGAAGCTCTGACAGGGGGCACAAACACCATATATTTT CSVEALTGGTNTIYF
TRBJ1-2 TRBV6-5 TRBD1 . TGTGCCAGCAGCCCGACAGGGGGACTGGAGGGTGGCTACACCTTC CASSPTGGLEGGYTF
TRBJ1-6 TRBV14 . . TGTGCCAGCAGCCAGGAGGGTTATTCACCCCTCCACTTT CASSQEGYSPLHF
TRBJ1-5 TRBV27 . few TGTGCCAGCAGTTTATCAGGAGATCAGCCCCAGCATTTT CASSLSGDQPQHF
TRBJ1-2 TRBV5-6 . . TGTGCCAGCAGCTTGGGCGACATACTCTATGGCTACACCTTC CASSLGDILYGYTF
TRBJ2-3 TRBV24-1 . . TGTGCCACCAGTGATTCAGGAACAGATACGCAGTATTTT CATSDSGTDTQYF
TRBJ2-1 TRBV28 . . TGTGCCAGCAGTTTAAAGCGGAATGAGCAGTTCTTC CASSLKRNEQFF
TRBJ2-5 TRBV24-1 TRBD2 . TGTGCCACCCAAGCCGGGCTGGCGGGAGGGCAAGAGACCCAGTACTTC CATQAGLAGGQETQYF
TRBJ2-1 TRBV7-9 TRBD1 . TGTGCCAGCAGCCTTAGACAGGGGGGAATCAATGAGCAGTTCTTC CASSLRQGGINEQFF
TRBJ1-2 TRBV5-1 TRBD1 . TGCGCCAGCAGCTTGGGGGACAGGGACGGCTACACCTTC CASSLGDRDGYTF
TRBJ1-6 TRBV5-1 . . TGCGCCAGCAGCTTGGACCAGGCCTTGCCACCCCTCCACTTT CASSLDQALPPLHF
TRBJ1-3 TRBV15 . . TGTGCCACCAGCAGAGAACGGGGAAACTCTGGAAACACCATATATTTT CATSRERGNSGNTIYF
TRBJ1-2 TRBV19 . . TGTGCCAGCCTCGCCGGGGGGCGCAACTATGGCTACACCTTC CASLAGGRNYGYTF
TRBJ2-5 TRBV4-1 . . TGCGCCAGCAGCTTAAGAGGTCAGCTCACTCAAGAGACCCAGTACTTC CASSLRGQLTQETQYF
TRBJ2-5 TRBV11-3 TRBD2 . TGTGCCAGCAGCTTGGGAGGCGGGAGCGAGGAGACCCAGTACTTC CASSLGGGSEETQYF
TRBJ1-2 TRBV19 . . TGTGCCAGTCGGGCCGGACAGCGAGCTAACTATGGCTACACCTTC CASRAGQRANYGYTF
TRBJ1-1 TRBV11-3 TRBD1 once TGTGCCAGCAGCTTACCCCGGGGGACAGGGGCCCCGAACACTGAAGCTTTCTTT CASSLPRGTGAPNTEAFF
TRBJ2-5 TRBV6-1 TRBD2 . TGTGCCAGCAGTGATTCGGGAGGGGGAGAGACCCAGTACTTC CASSDSGGGETQYF
TRBJ1-2 TRBV28 TRBD1 . TGTGCCAGCCTAGGGGGCGCTGACTATGGCTACACCTTC CASLGGADYGYTF
TRBJ1-5 TRBV7-9 TRBD1 . TGTGCCAGCAGCTCGACAGGGGATTATCAGCCCCAGCATTTT CASSSTGDYQPQHF
TRBJ2-1 TRBV3-1/TRBV3-2 . . TGTGCCAGCAGCTCCCTCTACAATGAGCAGTTCTTC CASSSLYNEQFF
TRBJ2-1 TRBV7-3 TRBD1 . TGTGCCAGCAGCTTAATAGGTCCTGGACAGGGGTCGCTCGAGCAGTTCTTC CASSLIGPGQGSLEQFF
TRBJ2-1 TRBV21-1 . once TGTGCCAGCAGCAAAGAAAACAAGGGGGCGGCTAGGAATGAGCAGTTCTTC CASSKENKGAARNEQFF
TRBJ2-3 TRBV6-1 . few TGTGCCAGCAGTGAACAGGGTCCAAGGGCAGATACGCAGTATTTT CASSEQGPRADTQYF
TRBJ1-5 TRBV27 . . TGTGCCAGCAGCCTGACAGGAGGCAATCAGCCCCAGCATTTT CASSLTGGNQPQHF
TRBJ2-7 TRBV4-1 TRBD2 . TGCGCCAGCAGCCCCTCGGCTAGCGGGATCGAGCAGTACTTC CASSPSASGIEQYF
TRBJ2-1 TRBV27 . . TGTGCCAGCAGTTTGAAGAGCGGATTCAATGAGCAGTTCTTC CASSLKSGFNEQFF
TRBJ1-2 TRBV10-2 TRBD1 . TGCGCCAGCAGTGGAACAGGGGATGGCTACACCTTC CASSGTGDGYTF
TRBJ1-1 TRBV15 TRBD1 . TGTGCCACCAGCAGAGTTTCAGGGGGCACAGAAGCTTTCTTT CATSRVSGGTEAFF
TRBJ2-5 TRBV25-1 TRBD1 . TGTGCCAGCCAGGGACAGGGTGAAGAAGGGACCCAGTACTTC CASQGQGEEGTQYF
TRBJ2-2 TRBV28 TRBD1 . TGTGCCAGCAGTACCCCCACAGGGGGGAACACCGGGGAGCTGTTTTTT CASSTPTGGNTGELFF
TRBJ1-2 TRBV19 . few TGTGCCAGTAGTCCTCAAACAGGGAACAACGGCTACACCTTC CASSPQTGNNGYTF
TRBJ2-7 TRBV28 TRBD1 . TGTGCCAGCAGCCGACGGGACAGCTACGAGCAGTACTTC CASSRRDSYEQYF
TRBJ1-5 TRBV18 TRBD1 . TGTGCCAGCTCACCTTCCCTTTGGGACAGCCCCTATAGCAATCAGCCCCAGCATTTT CASSPSLWDSPYSNQPQHF
TRBJ2-1 TRBV7-9 TRBD2 . TGTGCCAGCAGAGCAGAAACTAGCGGGTATCTCTCCTACAATGAGCAGTTCTTC CASRAETSGYLSYNEQFF
TRBJ2-7 TRBV11-1 TRBD1 once TGTGCCAGCAGCTTGGGACAGGGGGCCGAGGAGCAGTACTTC CASSLGQGAEEQYF
TRBJ1-3 TRBV2 . . TGTGCCAGCAGTGGAACGTCTGGACAGTTGACCTCTGGAAACACCATATATTTT CASSGTSGQLTSGNTIYF
TRBJ1-5 TRBV7-8 TRBD1 medium-sized TGTGCCAGCAGCCGTATGCCGGGACAGGGGGCGTTCAATCAGCCCCAGCATTTT CASSRMPGQGAFNQPQHF
TRBJ2-3 TRBV19 TRBD2 . TGTGCCAGTAGTATAGGGGTAGCGGGAGGTGGTACGCAGTATTTT CASSIGVAGGGTQYF
TRBJ2-2 TRBV19 . . TGTGCCAGTAGTATATCGGTCGCGAACACCGGGGAGCTGTTTTTT CASSISVANTGELFF
TRBJ2-3 TRBV5-4 TRBD2 . TGTGCCAGCAGTGGTAGCGGGAGTACAGATACGCAGTATTTT CASSGSGSTDTQYF
TRBJ2-3 TRBV14 TRBD2 . TGTGCCAGCAGCCAAGGCCAATCGGGGGGGACAGATACGCAGTATTTT CASSQGQSGGTDTQYF
TRBJ2-1 TRBV4-1 . . TGCGCCAGCAGCCAAGATCCCCCATACAATGAGCAGTTCTTC CASSQDPPYNEQFF
TRBJ2-1 TRBV15 TRBD1 . TGTGCCACCAGCAGAGCAGGGGGCGCCCACAATGAGCAGTTCTTC CATSRAGGAHNEQFF
TRBJ1-2 TRBV4-1 TRBD1 . TGCGCCAGCAGCCAAGCGACTTCAGGACACGAGGGGGCAAACTATGGCTACACCTTC CASSQATSGHEGANYGYTF
TRBJ2-7 TRBV5-1 TRBD1 once TGCGCCAGCAGCCCTGGACAGGGCCCCTACGAGCAGTACTTC CASSPGQGPYEQYF
TRBJ2-5 TRBV7-9 TRBD2 . TGTGCCAGCAGCCCAGTTAGCGGGAGGGCCTGGGAGACCCAGTACTTC CASSPVSGRAWETQYF
TRBJ2-3 TRBV4-1 TRBD2 . TGCGCCAGCAGCCAAGAAGGAATGGTACGCGGTAGCGGGGGGTCCGATACGCAGTATTTT CASSQEGMVRGSGGSDTQYF